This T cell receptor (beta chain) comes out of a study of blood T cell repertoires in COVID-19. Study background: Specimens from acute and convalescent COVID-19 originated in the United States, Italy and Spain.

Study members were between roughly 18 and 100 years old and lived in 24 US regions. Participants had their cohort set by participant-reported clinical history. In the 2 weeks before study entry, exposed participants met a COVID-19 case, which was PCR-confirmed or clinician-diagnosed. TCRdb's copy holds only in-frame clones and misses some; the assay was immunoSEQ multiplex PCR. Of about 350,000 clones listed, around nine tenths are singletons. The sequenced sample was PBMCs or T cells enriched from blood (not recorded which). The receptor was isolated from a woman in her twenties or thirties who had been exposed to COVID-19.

The CDR3 coding sequence is TGTGCCAGCAGCGACCCCTTGGGCGGGAGAATGGAGACCCAGTACTTC. Protein: CASSDPLGGRMETQYF. The gene calls are TRBV9 and TRBJ2-5; 7 nucleotides line up with TRBD2. The length of the CDR3 is 16 residues. Germline CDR1 and CDR2: SGDLS and YYNGEE. V was clipped by 3 bases and J by 5 bases; unmatched bases: 13.